This T cell receptor beta chain appears in the sequencing data of a study of blood T cell repertoires in COVID-19. For the study at large: Sites across the United States, Italy and Spain contributed samples from acute and convalescent COVID-19. In each case, the material was cDNA or gDNA derived from T cells, B-cell-depleted T cells, or PBMCs.

The data were produced by immunoSEQ multiplex PCR, yet TCRdb's version contains in-frame clones alone and is incomplete. The sample comprises 150,000 or so clones, 81% of which are singletons, and roughly 8% rests with the top ten. The CDR3 sequence is 14 residues long. Looked up from germline, CDR1 is LNHDA and CDR2 is SQIVND (reference sequence). V trimming: 4 bases; J trimming: 10 bases; junction bases outside the gene matches: 6. Material for sequencing was peripheral blood. The clonotype originates from a human donor with acute or convalescent COVID-19. The donor label of this sample is uncertain. This sequence joins TRBV19 and TRBJ1-6, with TRBD1 matching 8 bases. CDR3 DNA sequence: TGTGCCAGTAGTACGGACAGGGCAGGATCACCCCTCCACTTT. This codes for CASSTDRAGSPLHF.